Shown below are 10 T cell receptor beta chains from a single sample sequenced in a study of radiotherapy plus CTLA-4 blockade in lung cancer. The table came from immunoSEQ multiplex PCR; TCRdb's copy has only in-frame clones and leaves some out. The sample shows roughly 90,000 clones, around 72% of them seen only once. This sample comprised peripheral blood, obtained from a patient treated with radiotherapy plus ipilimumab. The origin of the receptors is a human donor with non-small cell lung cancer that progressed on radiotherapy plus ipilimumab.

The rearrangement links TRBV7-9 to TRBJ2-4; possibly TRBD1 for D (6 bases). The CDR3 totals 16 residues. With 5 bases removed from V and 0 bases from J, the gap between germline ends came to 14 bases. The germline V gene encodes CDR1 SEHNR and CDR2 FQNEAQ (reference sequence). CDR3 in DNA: TGTGCCAGCAGCCTTTTCAGGGGTTCAGCCAAAAACATTCAGTACTTC. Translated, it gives CASSLFRGSAKNIQYF.

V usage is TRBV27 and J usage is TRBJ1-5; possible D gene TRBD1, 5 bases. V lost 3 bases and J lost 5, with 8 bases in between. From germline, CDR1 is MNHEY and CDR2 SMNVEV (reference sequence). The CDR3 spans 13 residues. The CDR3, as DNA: TGTGCCAGCAGTTTGACAGTTGATCAGCCCCAGCATTTT. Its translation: CASSLTVDQPQHF.

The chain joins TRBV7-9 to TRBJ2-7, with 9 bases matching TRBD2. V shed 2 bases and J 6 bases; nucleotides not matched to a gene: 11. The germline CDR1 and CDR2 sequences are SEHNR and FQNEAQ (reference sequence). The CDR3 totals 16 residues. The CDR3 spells CASSLMDAGGPLEQYF. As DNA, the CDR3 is TGTGCCAGCAGCTTAATGGATGCGGGGGGGCCTCTCGAGCAGTACTTC. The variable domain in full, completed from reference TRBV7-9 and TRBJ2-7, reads DTGVSQNPRHKITKRGQNVTFRCDPISEHNRLYWYRQTLGQGPEFLTYFQNEAQLEKSRLLSDRFSAERPKGSFSTLEIQRTEQGDSAMYLCASSLMDAGGPLEQYFGPGTRLTVT.

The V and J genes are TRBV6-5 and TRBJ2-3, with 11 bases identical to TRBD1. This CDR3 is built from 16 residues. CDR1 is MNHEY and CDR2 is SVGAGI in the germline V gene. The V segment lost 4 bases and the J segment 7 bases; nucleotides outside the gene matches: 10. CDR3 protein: CASSLGTGGLEHTQYF. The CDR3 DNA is TGTGCCAGCAGTTTGGGGACAGGGGGATTGGAACATACGCAGTATTTT.

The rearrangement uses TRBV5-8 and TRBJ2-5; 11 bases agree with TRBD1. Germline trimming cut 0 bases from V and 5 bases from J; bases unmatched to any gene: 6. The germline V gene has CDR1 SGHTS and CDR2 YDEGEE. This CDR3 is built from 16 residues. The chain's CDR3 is CASSLGTGGLRETQYF. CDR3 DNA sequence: TGTGCCAGCAGCTTGGGGACAGGGGGCCTCAGGGAGACCCAGTACTTC.

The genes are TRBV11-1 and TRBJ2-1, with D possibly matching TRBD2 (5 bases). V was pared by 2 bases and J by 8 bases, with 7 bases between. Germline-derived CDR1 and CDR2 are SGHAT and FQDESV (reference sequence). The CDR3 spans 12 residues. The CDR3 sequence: CASSLWGDEQFF. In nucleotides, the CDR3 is TGTGCCAGCAGCTTATGGGGAGATGAGCAGTTCTTC.

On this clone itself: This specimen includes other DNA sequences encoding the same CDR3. The CDR3 nucleotides are TGTGCCAGCAGCCCTAGCGGGGTGAACACCGGGGAGCTGTTTTTT. As protein: CASSPSGVNTGELFF. This chain uses TRBV6-6 with TRBJ2-2, with TRBD2 matching over 9 bases. Trimming took 6 bases from V and 1 from J; bases not matched to a gene: 3. This CDR3 is built from 15 residues. Germline CDR1 reads MNHNY; CDR2 reads SVGAGI (reference sequence).

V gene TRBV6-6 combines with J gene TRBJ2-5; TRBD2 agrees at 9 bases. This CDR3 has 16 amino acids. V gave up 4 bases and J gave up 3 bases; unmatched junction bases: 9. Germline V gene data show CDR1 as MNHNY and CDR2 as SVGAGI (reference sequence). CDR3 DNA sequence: TGTGCCAGCAGTTCCCGACTAGCGGATCCTAAAGAGACCCAGTACTTC. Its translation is CASSSRLADPKETQYF.

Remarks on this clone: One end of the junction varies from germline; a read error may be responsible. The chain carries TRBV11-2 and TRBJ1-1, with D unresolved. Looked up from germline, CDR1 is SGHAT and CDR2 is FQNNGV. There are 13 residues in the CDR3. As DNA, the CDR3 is TGTGCCAGCAACCCCGGCCAGAACACTGAAGCTTCCTTT. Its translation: CASNPGQNTEASF.

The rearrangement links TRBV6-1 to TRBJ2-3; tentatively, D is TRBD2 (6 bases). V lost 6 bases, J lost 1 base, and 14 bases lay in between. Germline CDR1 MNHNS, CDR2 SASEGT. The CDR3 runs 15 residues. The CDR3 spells CASRREWGGTDTQYF. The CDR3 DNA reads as TGTGCCAGCAGGAGGGAATGGGGGGGCACAGATACGCAGTATTTT.